This T cell receptor beta chain was sequenced for a study of blood T cells in healthy people across ages. Looking at the study overall: About one barcoded TCR beta cDNA was captured per two T cells. General study results and limits: Unsorted PBMCs ruled out conclusive naive versus antigen-experienced comparison.

CDR1 is LGHDT and CDR2 is YNNKEL in the germline V gene (reference sequence). The CDR3 contains 14 residues. The junction had 7 bases not matched to a gene; V was cut back by 7 bases and J by 8 bases. A second PCR of about 6 to 11 cycles used a sample-barcoded 5' primer and a J-beta primer mix. One entry per CDR3 protein results from TCRdb running MiXCR on the 5' RACE reads. In the table there are over 600,000 distinct CDR3 sequences, roughly two fifths of which are singletons. Notes on this clonotype: Its antigen is unknown.

The origin of this receptor is a man older than 75 in good health. The sample consisted of blood. V is TRBV3-1 and J is TRBJ1-6, with 8 bases aligning to TRBD1. The CDR3 spells CASTRQGIDSPLHF. The CDR3, as DNA: TGTGCCAGCACCAGACAGGGGATCGATTCACCCCTCCACTTT.